This T cell receptor (beta chain) comes out of a study of blood T cell repertoires in COVID-19. The CDR3 covers 16 residues. CDR1 is SGHKS, CDR2 YYEKEE, per germline (reference sequence). V was pared by 4 bases and J by 2 bases, with 17 bases between. Only in-frame clones appear in the TCRdb table, and some are missing; sequencing was by immunoSEQ multiplex PCR. This sample yields about 170,000 clones, of which around 87% are seen a single time; 0.45% to 0.6% belongs to the top ten. The J gene is TRBJ2-3, the V gene TRBV5-5; possible D gene TRBD1, 5 bases. The sequenced sample was peripheral blood. The clonotype comes from a man in his sixties with COVID-19, enrolled during active disease. The CDR3, as DNA: TGTGCCAGCAGCGGCGGTGGCAGGGTAAACACAGATACGCAGTATTTT. Protein product: CASSGGGRVNTDTQYF.